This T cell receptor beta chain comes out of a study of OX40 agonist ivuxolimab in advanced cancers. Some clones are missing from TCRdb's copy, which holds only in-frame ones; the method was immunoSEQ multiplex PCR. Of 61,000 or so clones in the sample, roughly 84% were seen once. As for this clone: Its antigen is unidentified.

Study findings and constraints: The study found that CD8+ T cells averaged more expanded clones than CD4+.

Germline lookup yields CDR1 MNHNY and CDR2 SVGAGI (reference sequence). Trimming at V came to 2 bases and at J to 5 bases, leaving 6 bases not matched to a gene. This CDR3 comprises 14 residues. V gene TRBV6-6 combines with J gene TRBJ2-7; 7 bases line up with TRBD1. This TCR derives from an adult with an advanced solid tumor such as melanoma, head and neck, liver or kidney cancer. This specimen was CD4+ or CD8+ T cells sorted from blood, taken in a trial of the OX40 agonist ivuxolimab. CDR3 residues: CASSYTSGTDEQYF. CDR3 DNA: TGTGCCAGCAGTTACACTTCCGGGACAGACGAGCAGTACTTC.